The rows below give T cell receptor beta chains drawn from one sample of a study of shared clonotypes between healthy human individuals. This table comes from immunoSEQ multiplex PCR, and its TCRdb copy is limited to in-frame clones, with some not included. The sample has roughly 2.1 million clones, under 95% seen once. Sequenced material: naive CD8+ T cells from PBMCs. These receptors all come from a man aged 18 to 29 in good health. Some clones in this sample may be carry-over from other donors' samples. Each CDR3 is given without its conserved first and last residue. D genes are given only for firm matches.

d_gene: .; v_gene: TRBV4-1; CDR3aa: ASSKGGSTEAF
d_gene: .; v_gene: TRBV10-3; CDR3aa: AISEDPPGTDTQY
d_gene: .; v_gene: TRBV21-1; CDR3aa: ASSKGLAGARD
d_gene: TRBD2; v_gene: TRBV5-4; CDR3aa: ASSLAGGPIYEQY
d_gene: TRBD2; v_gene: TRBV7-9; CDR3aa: ASSLALVGLAGENEQY
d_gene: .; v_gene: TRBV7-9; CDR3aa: ASSLPQGRGEQF
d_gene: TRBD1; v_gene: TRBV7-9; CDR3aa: ASSFRDRGSVTNEKLF
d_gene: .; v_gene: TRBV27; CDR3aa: ASSLSRGMGTGELF
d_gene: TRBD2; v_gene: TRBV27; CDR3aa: ASSLVVAGPDTQY
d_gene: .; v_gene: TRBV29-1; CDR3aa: SVRRSPGEQY
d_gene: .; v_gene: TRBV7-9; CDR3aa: ASSLSGDYGYT
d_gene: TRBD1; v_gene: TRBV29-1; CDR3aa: SITQGTGGNEQF
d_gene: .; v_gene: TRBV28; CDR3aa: ASIDRGGAYEQY
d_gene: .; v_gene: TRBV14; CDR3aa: ASSPRWGGDTEAF
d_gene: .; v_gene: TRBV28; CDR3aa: ASSLLRLGAYNEQF
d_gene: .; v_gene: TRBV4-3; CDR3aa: ASSQDPEGYNEQF
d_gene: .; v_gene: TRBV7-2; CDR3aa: ASSSGFSYEQY
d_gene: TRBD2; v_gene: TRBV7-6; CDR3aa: ASSQLAGVVYEQY
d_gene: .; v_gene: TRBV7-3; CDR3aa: ASIRASYEQY
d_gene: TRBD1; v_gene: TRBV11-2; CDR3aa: ASRVGQGSGYEQY
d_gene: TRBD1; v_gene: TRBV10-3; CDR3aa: AISESGQGGQPQH
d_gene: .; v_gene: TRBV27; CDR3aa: ASSLWEKRENDDEQF
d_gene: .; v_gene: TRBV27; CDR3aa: ASSPRLRQKQQETQY
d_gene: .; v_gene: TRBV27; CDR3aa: ASSGPSDYGYT
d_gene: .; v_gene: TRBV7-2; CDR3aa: ASSPEAASYEQY
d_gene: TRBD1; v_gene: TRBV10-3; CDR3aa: AISESKLLAGGEQY
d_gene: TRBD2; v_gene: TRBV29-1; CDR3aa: SVEGVAGGTTDTQY
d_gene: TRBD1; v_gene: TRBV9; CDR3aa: ASSRTGGGNGELF
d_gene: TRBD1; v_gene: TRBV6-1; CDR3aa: ASSEGTGVSDQPQH
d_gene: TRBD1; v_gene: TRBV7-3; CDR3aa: ASSWTGEDEQY
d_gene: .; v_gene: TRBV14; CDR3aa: ASSQVGSWAYSYNEQF
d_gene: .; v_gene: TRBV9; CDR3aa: ASSQPPGEAEETQY
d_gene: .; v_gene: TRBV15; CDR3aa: ATHSGDGANVLT
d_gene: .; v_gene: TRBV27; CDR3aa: ASSLSRAVEQY
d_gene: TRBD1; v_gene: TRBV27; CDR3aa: ASRMTGGYEQY
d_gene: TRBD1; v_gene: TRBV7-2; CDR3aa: ASSRLRTGYHEQY
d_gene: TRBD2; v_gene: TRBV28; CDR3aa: ASSFNPGLAESTDTQY
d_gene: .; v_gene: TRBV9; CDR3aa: ASSVGTSPNSPLH
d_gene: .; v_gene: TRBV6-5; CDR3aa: ASSSDGIINYGYT
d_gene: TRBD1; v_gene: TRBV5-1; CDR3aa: ASSLANSTGGLTEAF
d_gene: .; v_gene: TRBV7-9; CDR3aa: ASSLVPIEQF